This is a list of T cell receptor beta chains from one sample in a study of cytomegalovirus exposure and HLA in healthy donors. This table comes from immunoSEQ multiplex PCR, and its TCRdb copy is limited to in-frame clones, with some not included. In the table there are 150,000 to 200,000 clones, roughly 80% of which are singletons. The sequenced material came from PBMCs. The receptors shown here come from a male donor in good health and CMV-seropositive. CDR3s include the opening cysteine and the closing phenylalanine or tryptophan. A D gene is named only where the DNA matches it firmly. Clone size is given for some rows only: seen once, a few or many times, or a class if the clone is expanded.

V	J	D	size	CDR3	DNA
TRBV29-1	TRBJ2-7	NA	NA	CSVLDPQRSYEQYF	TGCAGCGTCCTTGACCCTCAGCGGTCCTACGAGCAGTACTTC
TRBV29-1	TRBJ1-2	NA	NA	CSVLGAEEFRYTF	TGCAGCGTCCTGGGGGCGGAGGAGTTTCGCTACACCTTC
TRBV6-5	TRBJ1-1	TRBD1	NA	CASSYRRQGSTEAFF	TGTGCCAGCAGTTACCGCCGACAGGGGAGCACTGAAGCTTTCTTT
TRBV27	TRBJ2-2	NA	NA	CASSVSGRGLPTGELFF	TGTGCCAGCAGCGTCTCGGGCAGGGGATTGCCAACCGGGGAGCTGTTTTTT
TRBV4-1	TRBJ1-3	NA	NA	CASSQRGSGNTIYF	TGCGCCAGCAGCCAAAGAGGGTCTGGAAACACCATATATTTT
TRBV5-1	TRBJ2-1	TRBD2	NA	CASSSLAGSYNEQFF	TGCGCCAGCAGCTCACTAGCGGGGAGTTACAATGAGCAGTTCTTC
TRBV15	TRBJ1-4	NA	NA	CATSRGEGGAEKLFF	TGTGCCACCAGCAGGGGGGAGGGTGGGGCTGAAAAACTGTTTTTT
TRBV6-5	TRBJ1-2	NA	NA	CASSYMAGFNYGYTF	TGTGCCAGCAGTTACATGGCAGGGTTTAACTATGGCTACACCTTC
TRBV18	TRBJ2-7	NA	NA	CASSPPFQGYEQYF	TGTGCCAGCTCACCCCCGTTCCAGGGTTACGAGCAGTACTTC
TRBV6-5	TRBJ1-2	NA	NA	CASSYGQATTYTF	TGTGCCAGCAGTTACGGTCAGGCAACGACCTACACCTTC
TRBV6-1	TRBJ1-5	NA	NA	CASSEVTGSNQPQHF	TGTGCCAGCAGTGAGGTTACAGGGAGCAATCAGCCCCAGCATTTT
TRBV6-6	TRBJ2-2	TRBD2	NA	CASSGRGDTGELFF	TGTGCCAGCAGTGGGAGGGGTGACACCGGGGAGCTGTTTTTT
TRBV6-1	TRBJ2-1	TRBD1	NA	CASRTGTGSGNEQFF	TGTGCCAGCAGGACCGGGACAGGGTCTGGGAATGAGCAGTTCTTC
TRBV10-3	TRBJ1-1	NA	NA	CAIRLGSAVTEAFF	TGTGCCATCAGACTTGGCTCAGCGGTCACTGAAGCTTTCTTT
TRBV7-6	TRBJ1-2	TRBD1	NA	CASSLLPGQGDYGYTF	TGTGCCAGCAGCCTCCTCCCGGGACAGGGGGACTATGGCTACACCTTC
TRBV5-6	TRBJ2-5	NA	NA	CASSAGTETQYF	TGTGCCAGCAGCGCCGGGACTGAGACCCAGTACTTC
TRBV27	TRBJ2-7	TRBD2	NA	CAVSKRDSYEQYF	TGTGCCGTCTCTAAGCGGGACTCCTACGAGCAGTACTTC
TRBV4-1	TRBJ2-3	TRBD1	NA	CASSHLPTGVDTQYF	TGCGCCAGCAGCCATCTCCCGACAGGGGTAGATACGCAGTATTTT
TRBV5-6	TRBJ1-4	NA	NA	CASSVGKQVSEKLFF	TGTGCCAGCAGCGTAGGAAAGCAGGTCTCTGAAAAACTGTTTTTT
TRBV11-2	TRBJ2-7	TRBD1	NA	CASSLEGTDDEQYF	TGTGCCAGCAGCTTAGAGGGGACAGACGACGAGCAGTACTTC
TRBV9	TRBJ2-1	NA	NA	CASSVELEFYEQFF	TGTGCCAGCAGCGTAGAACTAGAGTTCTATGAGCAGTTCTTC
TRBV7-7	TRBJ2-3	NA	NA	CASSLSGGTQYF	TGTGCCAGCAGCTTAAGTGGAGGTACGCAGTATTTT
TRBV30	TRBJ2-1	TRBD2	NA	CAWSGLAGGYEQFF	TGTGCCTGGAGTGGGCTAGCGGGAGGCTATGAGCAGTTCTTC
TRBV6-5	TRBJ1-1	NA	NA	CASSYSHRMNTEAFF	TGTGCCAGCAGTTACTCGCACAGAATGAACACTGAAGCTTTCTTT
TRBV30	TRBJ2-3	TRBD2	NA	CAWSRGGRGDTQYF	TGTGCCTGGAGCCGCGGGGGGCGGGGTGATACGCAGTATTTT
TRBV6-6	TRBJ1-1	NA	few	CASSYSGGNTEAFF	TGTGCCAGCAGTTACTCGGGGGGGAACACTGAAGCTTTCTTT
TRBV11-2	TRBJ2-5	NA	NA	CASSLWVGLQETQYF	TGTGCCAGCAGCCTTTGGGTGGGGCTACAAGAGACCCAGTACTTC
TRBV30	TRBJ2-6	TRBD2	NA	CAWSVLPLAGAGANVLTF	TGTGCCTGGAGTGTACTTCCGCTAGCGGGAGCTGGGGCCAACGTCCTGACTTTC
TRBV5-6	TRBJ2-7	NA	NA	CASTPGGTGNEQYF	TGTGCCAGCACCCCGGGGGGGACAGGGAACGAGCAGTACTTC
TRBV30	TRBJ2-3	NA	NA	CACKKSGSTDTQYF	TGTGCCTGTAAAAAAAGCGGATCCACAGATACGCAGTATTTT
TRBV6-5	TRBJ1-1	NA	NA	CASYISRFTEAFF	TGTGCCAGCTACATCTCTCGTTTCACTGAAGCTTTCTTT
TRBV7-6	TRBJ1-2	TRBD1	few	CASSLGQGSIGYTF	TGTGCCAGCAGCTTAGGACAGGGGTCTATCGGCTACACCTTC
TRBV7-2	TRBJ2-7	NA	once	CASSLASKGSEQYF	TGTGCCAGCAGCTTAGCTAGCAAAGGTTCCGAGCAGTACTTC
TRBV7-9	TRBJ2-5	TRBD1	NA	CASSLQAGGHETQYF	TGTGCCAGCAGCTTACAAGCAGGGGGCCATGAGACCCAGTACTTC
TRBV5-1	TRBJ2-3	TRBD2	NA	CASSLASSGRAQWTQYF	TGCGCCAGCAGCTTGGCCTCTAGCGGGAGGGCCCAGTGGACGCAGTATTTT
TRBV2	TRBJ2-7	NA	NA	CASSEGGRVRGYEQYF	TGTGCCAGCAGTGAAGGGGGGCGGGTTAGGGGCTACGAGCAGTACTTC
TRBV2	TRBJ1-5	NA	NA	CASSEQINQPQHF	TGTGCCAGCAGTGAACAGATCAATCAGCCCCAGCATTTT
TRBV7-2	TRBJ1-3	NA	NA	CASSMDSSSGNTIYF	TGTGCCAGCAGCATGGACAGCTCCTCTGGAAACACCATATATTTT
TRBV10-2	TRBJ1-2	NA	NA	CASSGSSRVGVPYGYTF	TGCGCCAGCAGTGGATCGAGTAGGGTCGGGGTTCCCTATGGCTACACCTTC
TRBV11-2	TRBJ1-2	NA	few	CASSLGGVTYIGYGYTF	TGTGCCAGCAGCTTAGGGGGGGTTACCTATATTGGATATGGCTACACCTTC
TRBV7-2	TRBJ2-3	NA	NA	CASSRPVVGDTQYF	TGTGCCAGCAGCCGCCCGGTAGTCGGAGATACGCAGTATTTT
TRBV30	TRBJ1-1	NA	NA	CAWSGPDRNTEAFF	TGTGCCTGGAGTGGCCCAGACAGGAACACTGAAGCTTTCTTT
TRBV27	TRBJ1-2	TRBD1	NA	CASSLSSGGYGYTF	TGTGCCAGCAGTTTATCCTCAGGGGGCTATGGCTACACCTTC
TRBV19	TRBJ2-2	TRBD2	NA	CASSMLADANTGELFF	TGTGCCAGTAGTATGCTAGCGGATGCGAACACCGGGGAGCTGTTTTTT
TRBV5-1	TRBJ2-4	TRBD1	NA	CASSPTPDRGDSQYF	TGCGCCAGCAGCCCCACGCCGGACAGGGGGGACAGTCAGTACTTC
TRBV11-2	TRBJ2-1	NA	NA	CASSLEFQRPYNEQFF	TGTGCCAGCAGCTTAGAATTCCAGCGGCCATACAATGAGCAGTTCTTC
TRBV4-3	TRBJ2-5	TRBD2	NA	CASILGAGGETQYF	TGCGCCAGCATCCTGGGGGCGGGAGGGGAGACCCAGTACTTC
TRBV29-1	TRBJ1-4	NA	few	CSVVVRDTKRGGINEKLFF	TGCAGCGTTGTAGTGCGGGACACTAAACGGGGGGGTATTAATGAAAAACTGTTTTTT
TRBV4-3	TRBJ2-1	TRBD2	once	CASSPGGSLPNEQFF	TGCGCCAGCAGCCCGGGGGGAAGCCTCCCCAATGAGCAGTTCTTC
TRBV5-1	TRBJ1-1	NA	NA	CASSLVGVAEAFF	TGCGCCAGCAGCTTGGTAGGAGTGGCTGAAGCTTTCTTT
TRBV9	TRBJ2-1	TRBD1	NA	CASSVAGDRVPREQFF	TGTGCCAGCAGCGTAGCAGGGGACAGGGTTCCCCGCGAGCAGTTCTTC
TRBV6-5	TRBJ2-3	TRBD2	once	CASSPPTSGTDTQYF	TGTGCCAGCAGTCCCCCGACTAGCGGCACAGATACGCAGTATTTT
TRBV27	TRBJ1-2	TRBD1	NA	CASLTGGAEEGYTF	TGTGCCAGCTTGACAGGGGGCGCAGAGGAGGGCTACACCTTC
TRBV10-1	TRBJ1-1	NA	NA	CASSELPLGAEAFF	TGCGCCAGCAGTGAGTTACCCTTGGGAGCTGAAGCTTTCTTT
TRBV6-5	TRBJ1-3	NA	NA	CASIPPGSGNTIYF	TGTGCCAGCATCCCGCCCGGCTCTGGAAACACCATATATTTT